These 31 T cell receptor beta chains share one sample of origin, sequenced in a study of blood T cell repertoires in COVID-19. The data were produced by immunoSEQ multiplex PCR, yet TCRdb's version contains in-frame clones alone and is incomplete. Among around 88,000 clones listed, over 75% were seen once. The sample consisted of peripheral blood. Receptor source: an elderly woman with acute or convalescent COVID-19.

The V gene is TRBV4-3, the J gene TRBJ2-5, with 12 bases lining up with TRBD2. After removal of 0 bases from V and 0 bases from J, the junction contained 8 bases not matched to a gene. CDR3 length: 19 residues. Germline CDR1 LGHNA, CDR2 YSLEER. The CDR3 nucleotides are TGCGCCAGCAGCCAAGACGTTAGACTAGCGGGGGCTTACCAAGAGACCCAGTACTTC. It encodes CASSQDVRLAGAYQETQYF.

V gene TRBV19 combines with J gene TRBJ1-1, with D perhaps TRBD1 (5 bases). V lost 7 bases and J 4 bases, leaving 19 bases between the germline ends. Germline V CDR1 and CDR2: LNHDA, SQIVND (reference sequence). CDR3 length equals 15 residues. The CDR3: CASNTPTGGGTEAFF. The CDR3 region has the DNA TGTGCCAGTAACACCCCCACGGGGGGGGGCACTGAAGCTTTCTTT.

The CDR3 spells CASSYRDRGNSYTF. CDR3 DNA sequence: TGTGCCAGCAGCTACAGAGACAGGGGCAACTCCTACACCTTC. The chain uses TRBV6-5 and TRBJ1-2; 8 bases agree with TRBD1. The CDR3 contains 14 residues. V dropped 6 bases and J dropped 10; count of bases not matched to a gene: 13. CDR1 and CDR2 from the germline V gene are MNHEY and SVGAGI.

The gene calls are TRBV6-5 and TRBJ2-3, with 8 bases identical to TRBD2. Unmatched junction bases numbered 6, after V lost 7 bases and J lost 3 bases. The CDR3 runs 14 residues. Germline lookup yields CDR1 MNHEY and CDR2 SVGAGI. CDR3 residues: CASIGGGRTDTQYF. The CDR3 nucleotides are TGTGCCAGCATCGGGGGGGGCCGGACAGATACGCAGTATTTT.

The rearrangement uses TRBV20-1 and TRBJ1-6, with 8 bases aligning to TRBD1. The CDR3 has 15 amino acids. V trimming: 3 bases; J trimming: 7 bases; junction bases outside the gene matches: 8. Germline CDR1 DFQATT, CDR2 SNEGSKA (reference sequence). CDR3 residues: CSASLTDRGNSPLHF. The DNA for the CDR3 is TGCAGTGCTAGTTTGACCGACAGGGGAAATTCACCCCTCCACTTT.

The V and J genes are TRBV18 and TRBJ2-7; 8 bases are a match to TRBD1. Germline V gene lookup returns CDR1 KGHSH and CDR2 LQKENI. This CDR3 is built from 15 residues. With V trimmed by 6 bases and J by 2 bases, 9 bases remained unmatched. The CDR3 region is CASSLGTGLPYEQYV. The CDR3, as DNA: TGTGCCAGCTCGCTAGGGACAGGTTTACCCTACGAGCAGTACGTC.

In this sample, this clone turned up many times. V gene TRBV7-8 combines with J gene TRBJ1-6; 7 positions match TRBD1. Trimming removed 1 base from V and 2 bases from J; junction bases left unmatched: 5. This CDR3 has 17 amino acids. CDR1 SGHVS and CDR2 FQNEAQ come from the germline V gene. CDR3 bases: TGTGCCAGCAGCTTAGACCAGGGGGGCACCTATAATTCACCCCTCCACTTT. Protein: CASSLDQGGTYNSPLHF.

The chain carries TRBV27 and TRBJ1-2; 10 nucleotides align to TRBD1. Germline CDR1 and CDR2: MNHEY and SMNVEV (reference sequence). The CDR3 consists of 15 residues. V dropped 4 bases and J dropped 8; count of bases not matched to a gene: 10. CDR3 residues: CASSWPGQGIDGYTF. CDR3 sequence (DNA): TGTGCCAGCAGTTGGCCGGGACAGGGGATTGACGGCTACACCTTC.

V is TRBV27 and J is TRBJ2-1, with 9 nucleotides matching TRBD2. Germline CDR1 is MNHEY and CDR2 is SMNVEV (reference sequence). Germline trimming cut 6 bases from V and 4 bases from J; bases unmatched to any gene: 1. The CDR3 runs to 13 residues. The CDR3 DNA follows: TGTGCCAGCAGGCGGGGGGGGTACAATGAGCAGTTCTTC. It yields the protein CASRRGGYNEQFF.

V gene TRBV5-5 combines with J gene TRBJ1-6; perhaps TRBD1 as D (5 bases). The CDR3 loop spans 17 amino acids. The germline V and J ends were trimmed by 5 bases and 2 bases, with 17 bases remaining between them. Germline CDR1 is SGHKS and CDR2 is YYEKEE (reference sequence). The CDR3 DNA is TGTGCCAGCAGATCTACAGTGGGGGGAACCTATAATTCACCCCTCCACTTT. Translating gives CASRSTVGGTYNSPLHF.

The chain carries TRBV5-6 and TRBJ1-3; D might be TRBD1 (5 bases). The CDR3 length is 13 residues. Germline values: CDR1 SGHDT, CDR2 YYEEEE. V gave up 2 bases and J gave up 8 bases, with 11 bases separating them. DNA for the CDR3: TGTGCCAGCAGCTTATCTGGGGCGGACACCATATATTTT. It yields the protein CASSLSGADTIYF. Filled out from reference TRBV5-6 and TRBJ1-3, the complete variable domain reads DAGVTQSPTHLIKTRGQQVTLRCSPKSGHDTVSWYQQALGQGPQFIFQYYEEEERQRGNFPDRFSGHQFPNYSSELNVNALLLGDSALYLCASSLSGADTIYFGEGSWLTVV.

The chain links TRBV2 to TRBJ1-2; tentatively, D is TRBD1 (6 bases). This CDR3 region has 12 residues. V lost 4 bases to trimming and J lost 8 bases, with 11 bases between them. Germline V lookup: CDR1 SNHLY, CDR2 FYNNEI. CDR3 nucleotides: TGTGCCAGCAGTGTAGACAGGAGCGGCTACACCTTC. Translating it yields CASSVDRSGYTF.

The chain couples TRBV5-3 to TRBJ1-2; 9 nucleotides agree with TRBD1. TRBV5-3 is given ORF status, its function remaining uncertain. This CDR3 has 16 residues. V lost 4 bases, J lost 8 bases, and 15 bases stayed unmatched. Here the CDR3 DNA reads TGTGCCAGAAGCCACGGACAGGGGAAAAGAGTAGGCGGCTACACCTTC. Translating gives CARSHGQGKRVGGYTF.

CDR3 sequence (DNA): TGTGCCAGCAGCCAAAGGCCACCGGGGGATACGCAGTATTTT. It encodes CASSQRPPGDTQYF. This rearrangement joins TRBV3-1 (or the pseudogene TRBV3-2) to TRBJ2-3; TRBD2 might be the D (5 bases). Germline assignment: CDR1 LGHDT and CDR2 YNNKEL (reference sequence). V was pared by 2 bases and J by 6 bases, with 12 bases between. This CDR3 comprises 14 residues.

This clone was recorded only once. CDR3 bases: TGTGCCAGCAGCTTAGTGGGGGGATATAATGAAAAACTGTTTTTT. Protein product: CASSLVGGYNEKLFF. This chain uses TRBV7-9 with TRBJ1-4, with D possibly TRBD1 on 5 matching bases. Germline loops: CDR1 SEHNR, CDR2 FQNEAQ (reference sequence). The CDR3 sequence is 15 residues long. V was shortened by 1 base and J by 4 bases, with 10 bases between the two germline ends.

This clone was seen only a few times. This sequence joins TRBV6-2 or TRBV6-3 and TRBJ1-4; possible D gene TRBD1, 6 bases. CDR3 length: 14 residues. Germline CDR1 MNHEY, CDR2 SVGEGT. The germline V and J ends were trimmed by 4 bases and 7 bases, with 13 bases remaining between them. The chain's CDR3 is CASSSRTGFEKLFF. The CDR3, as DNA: TGTGCCAGCAGTTCCCGAACAGGGTTTGAAAAACTGTTTTTT.

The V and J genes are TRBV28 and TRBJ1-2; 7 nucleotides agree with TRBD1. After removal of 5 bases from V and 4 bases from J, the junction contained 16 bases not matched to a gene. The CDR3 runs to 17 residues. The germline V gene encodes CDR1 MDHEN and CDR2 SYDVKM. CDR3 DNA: TGTGCCAGCAGTCTCCAGACAGGGACGGGTCCAGCCTATGGCTACACCTTC. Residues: CASSLQTGTGPAYGYTF.

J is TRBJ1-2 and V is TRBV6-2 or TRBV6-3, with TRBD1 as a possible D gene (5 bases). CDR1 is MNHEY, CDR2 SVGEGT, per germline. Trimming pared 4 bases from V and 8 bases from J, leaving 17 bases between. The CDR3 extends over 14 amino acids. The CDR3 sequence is CASSFGGYAPGYTF. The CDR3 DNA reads TGTGCCAGCAGTTTCGGGGGGTACGCGCCGGGCTACACCTTC.

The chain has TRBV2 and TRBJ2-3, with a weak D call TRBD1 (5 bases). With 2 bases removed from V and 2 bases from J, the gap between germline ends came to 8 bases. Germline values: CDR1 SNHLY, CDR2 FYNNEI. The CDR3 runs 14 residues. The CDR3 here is CASSEQGFTDTQYF. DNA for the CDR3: TGTGCCAGCAGTGAACAGGGATTCACAGATACGCAGTATTTT.

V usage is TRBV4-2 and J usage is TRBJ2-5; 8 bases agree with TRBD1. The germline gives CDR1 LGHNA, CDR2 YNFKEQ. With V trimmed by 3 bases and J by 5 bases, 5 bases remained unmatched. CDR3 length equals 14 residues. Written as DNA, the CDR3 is TGTGCCAGCAGCCAGCGACAGGGGTGGGAGACCCAGTACTTC. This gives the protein CASSQRQGWETQYF.

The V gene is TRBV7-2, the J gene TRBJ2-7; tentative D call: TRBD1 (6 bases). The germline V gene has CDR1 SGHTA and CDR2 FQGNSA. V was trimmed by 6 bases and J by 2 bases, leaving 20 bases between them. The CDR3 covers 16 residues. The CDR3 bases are TGTGCCAGCAGTTTGAGGACCGGGACATTCCCCTACGAGCAGTACTTC. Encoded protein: CASSLRTGTFPYEQYF.

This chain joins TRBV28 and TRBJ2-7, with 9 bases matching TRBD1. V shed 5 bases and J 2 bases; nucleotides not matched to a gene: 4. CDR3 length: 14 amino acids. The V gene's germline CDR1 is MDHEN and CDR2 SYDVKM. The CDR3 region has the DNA TGTGCCAGCAGTCCAACAGGGGGCCCCTACGAGCAGTACGTC. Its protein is CASSPTGGPYEQYV.

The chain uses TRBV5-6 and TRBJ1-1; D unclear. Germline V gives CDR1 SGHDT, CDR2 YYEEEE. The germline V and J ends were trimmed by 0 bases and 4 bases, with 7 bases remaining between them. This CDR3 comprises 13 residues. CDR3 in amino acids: CASSLEPGTEAFF. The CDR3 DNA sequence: TGTGCCAGCAGCTTGGAGCCGGGCACTGAAGCTTTCTTT.

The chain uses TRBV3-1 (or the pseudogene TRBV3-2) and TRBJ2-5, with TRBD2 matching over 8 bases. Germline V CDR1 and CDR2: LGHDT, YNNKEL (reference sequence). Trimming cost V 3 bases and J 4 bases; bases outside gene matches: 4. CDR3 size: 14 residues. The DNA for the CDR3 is TGTGCCAGCAGCCACCGGACTAGCCCAGAGACCCAGTACTTC. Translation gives CASSHRTSPETQYF.

The CDR3 DNA reads as TGTGCCAGCAGCTCTTACACAGATACGCAGTATTTT. This translates into CASSSYTDTQYF. The V call is TRBV5-4, the J call TRBJ2-3; D is unresolved. Per germline, CDR1 SGHNT and CDR2 YYREEE (reference sequence). This CDR3 contains 12 residues. V lost 3 bases, J lost 2 bases, and 4 bases lay in between.

CDR3 coding DNA: TGTGCCAGCAGCTCGGACAGCTTGAATGAAAAACTGTTTTTT. Encoded protein: CASSSDSLNEKLFF. V and J are TRBV5-4 and TRBJ1-4; perhaps TRBD1 as D (6 bases). CDR1 and CDR2 (germline): SGHNT, YYREEE (reference sequence). The V and J ends lost 3 bases and 5 bases respectively, with 11 bases between them. The length of the CDR3 is 14 residues.

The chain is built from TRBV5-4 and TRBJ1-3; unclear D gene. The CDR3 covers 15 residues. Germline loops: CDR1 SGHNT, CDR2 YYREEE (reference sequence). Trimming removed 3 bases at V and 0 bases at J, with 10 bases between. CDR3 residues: CASSSQQISGNTIYF. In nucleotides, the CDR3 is TGTGCCAGCAGCTCCCAACAGATCTCTGGAAACACCATATATTTT.

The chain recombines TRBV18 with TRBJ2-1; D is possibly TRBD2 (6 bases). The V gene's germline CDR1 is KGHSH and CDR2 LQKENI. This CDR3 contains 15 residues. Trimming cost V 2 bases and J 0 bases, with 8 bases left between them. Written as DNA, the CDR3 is TGTGCCAGCTCACCAGAGACTAGCTCCTACAATGAGCAGTTCTTC. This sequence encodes CASSPETSSYNEQFF.

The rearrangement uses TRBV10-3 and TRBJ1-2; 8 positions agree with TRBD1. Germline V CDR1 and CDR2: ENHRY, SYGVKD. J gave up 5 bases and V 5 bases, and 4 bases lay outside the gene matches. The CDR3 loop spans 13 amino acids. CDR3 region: CAISPDRVYGYTF. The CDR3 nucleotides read TGTGCCATCAGTCCGGACAGGGTTTATGGCTACACCTTC.

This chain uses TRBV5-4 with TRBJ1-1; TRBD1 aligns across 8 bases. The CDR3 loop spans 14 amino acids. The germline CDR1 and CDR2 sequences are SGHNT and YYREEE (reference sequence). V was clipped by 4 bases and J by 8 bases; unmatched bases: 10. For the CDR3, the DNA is TGTGCCAGCAGCCCATCTGGACAGGGTAACGAAGCTTTCTTT. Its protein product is CASSPSGQGNEAFF.

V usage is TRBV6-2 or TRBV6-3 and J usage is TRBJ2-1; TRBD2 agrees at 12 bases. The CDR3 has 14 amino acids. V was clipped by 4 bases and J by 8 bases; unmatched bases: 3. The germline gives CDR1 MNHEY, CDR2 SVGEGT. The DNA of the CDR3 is TGTGCCAGCAGTTTCGGACTAGCGGGGTATGAGCAGTTCTTC. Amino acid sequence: CASSFGLAGYEQFF.